This passage covers 14 T cell receptor beta chains from one sample sequenced in a study of T cells in Graves' hyperthyroidism and ophthalmopathy. Researchers took RNA transcripts and amplified the TCR beta CDR3 regions from them. Primed by the HTBI set, a first-round RT-PCR was run on the TCR CDR3. Each CDR3 protein is one row after TCRdb ran MiXCR on the multiplex PCR reads. Counted here are 450,000 to 600,000 distinct CDR3 sequences, around 15% occurring once; the ten biggest clones make up about 15%. Sequencing was performed on blood. These receptors were obtained from a woman in her forties with Graves' hyperthyroidism.

Only a few counts were recorded for this clonotype. This chain joins TRBV4-1 and TRBJ2-3; possible D gene TRBD2, 6 bases. V dropped 1 base and J dropped 6 bases, with 14 bases sitting between them. CDR3 size: 15 residues. Germline CDR1 reads MGHRA; CDR2 reads YSYEKL. The CDR3 spells CASSQGSLAGDTQYF. CDR3 coding DNA: TGCGCCAGCAGCCAAGGTTCACTAGCAGGGGATACGCAGTATTTT.

The gene calls are TRBV7-9 and TRBJ2-3; 7 nucleotides align to TRBD1. The V gene end was trimmed by 5 bases and the J gene end by 8 bases; junction bases not matched to a gene: 10. The CDR3 loop spans 14 amino acids. CDR1 SEHNR and CDR2 FQNEAQ come from the germline V gene (reference sequence). The CDR3 loop reads CASSAGQAHVTQYF. For the CDR3, the DNA is TGTGCCAGCAGCGCCGGACAGGCCCACGTTACGCAGTATTTT.

This clonotype was counted many times. The V gene is TRBV7-3, the J gene TRBJ2-2; 8 bases are shared with TRBD2. V lost 3 bases and J lost 2; bases outside the gene matches: 2. The CDR3 consists of 15 residues. CDR1 is SGHTA, CDR2 FQGTGA, per germline. CDR3 DNA: TGTGCCAGCAGCTTTAGCGGGGCCAACACCGGGGAGCTGTTTTTT. It encodes CASSFSGANTGELFF.

This clonotype was found a few times. The chain is built from TRBV5-1 and TRBJ2-7; TRBD1 aligns across 9 bases. The CDR3 extends over 15 amino acids. CDR1 SGHRS and CDR2 YFSETQ come from the germline V gene. Trimming at V came to 4 bases and at J to 6 bases, leaving 11 bases not matched to a gene. CDR3 region: CASSQTGGLGGEQYF. In DNA form, the CDR3 reads TGCGCCAGCAGCCAGACAGGGGGTTTAGGAGGCGAGCAGTACTTC.

In this sample, this clonotype turned up a few times. The V gene is TRBV25-1, the J gene TRBJ2-7; tentatively, D is TRBD2 (5 bases). This CDR3 has 14 amino acids. The V end lost 5 bases, the J end lost 0 bases, and 11 bases lay between the germline ends. The V gene's germline CDR1 is MGHDK and CDR2 SYGVNS. Here the CDR3 DNA reads TGTGCCAGCAGTCAAAGCGGTCGCTCCTACGAGCAGTACTTC. Protein: CASSQSGRSYEQYF.

This clonotype was seen more than once but under ten times. A single base separates this from a much larger clone, so it may be a read error. This rearrangement joins TRBV12-3 or TRBV12-4 to TRBJ2-1; perhaps D is TRBD1 or TRBD2 (6 bases each). V lost 11 bases to trimming and J lost 2 bases, with 19 bases between them. CDR3 length: 15 residues. CDR3 in amino acids: CASLGGTRAYNEQFF. DNA of the CDR3: TGTGCCTCCTTGGGGGGCACGAGGGCCTACAATGAGCAGTTCTTC.

The rearrangement uses TRBV5-5 and TRBJ1-4, with 8 bases identical to TRBD1. The CDR3 length is 15 residues. The V gene end was trimmed by 6 bases and the J gene end by 5 bases; junction bases not matched to a gene: 9. Per germline, CDR1 SGHKS and CDR2 YYEKEE (reference sequence). CDR3 DNA: TGTGCCAGCACCCTAACAGGACAGGGAAATGAAAAACTGTTTTTT. Protein: CASTLTGQGNEKLFF.

The sample holds a few counts of this clonotype. This chain joins TRBV28 and TRBJ1-6, with D possibly matching TRBD1 (5 bases). With 3 bases removed from V and 8 bases from J, the gap between germline ends came to 14 bases. The CDR3 runs 15 residues. CDR1 and CDR2 from the germline V gene are MDHEN and SYDVKM. The CDR3, as DNA: TGTGCCAGCAGTTTGGGGTCGGACACTTATTCACCCCTCCACTTT. This gives the protein CASSLGSDTYSPLHF.

This clonotype was counted ten times or more. DNA for the CDR3: TGTGCCAGCAGCTTAGGGTCTGTTGCGGACTTCTCCTACGAGCAGTACTTC. Translation: CASSLGSVADFSYEQYF. The genes are TRBV11-1 and TRBJ2-7; D possibly corresponds to TRBD2 (5 bases). Germline assignment: CDR1 SGHAT and CDR2 FQDESV (reference sequence). The CDR3 runs to 17 residues. Trimming left V 1 base short and J 0 bases short, with 16 bases between.

V and J are TRBV15 and TRBJ2-5; no clear D gene. The CDR3 is 15 amino acids. V gave up 1 base and J gave up 9 bases, with 18 bases separating them. Germline loops: CDR1 LNHNV, CDR2 YYDKDF (reference sequence). The DNA for the CDR3 is TGTGCCACCAGCAGAGGTCTGGATTCACTGAGCTCCCAGTACTTC. Amino acids: CATSRGLDSLSSQYF.

In this sample, this clonotype turned up many times. V gene TRBV3-1 combines with J gene TRBJ2-2, with D tentatively TRBD2 (5 bases). V gave up 4 bases and J gave up 6 bases, with 9 bases separating them. Germline V gene data show CDR1 as LGHDT and CDR2 as YNNKEL (reference sequence). The CDR3 runs to 13 residues. The CDR3 region is CASSLRRAGELFF. The CDR3, as DNA: TGTGCCAGCAGCCTAAGGCGGGCCGGGGAGCTGTTTTTT.

This clonotype was detected only a few times. The chain combines TRBV10-1 with TRBJ2-3; 13 nucleotides match TRBD2. There are 17 residues in the CDR3. Losses at the gene ends were 6 bases for V and 1 base for J; bases not matched to a gene: 7. Germline loops: CDR1 WNHNN, CDR2 SYGVQD (reference sequence). This CDR3 reads CASRSPGLAGGTDTQYF. The DNA of the CDR3 is TGCGCCAGCAGGAGCCCCGGACTAGCGGGGGGCACAGATACGCAGTATTTT.

The chain carries TRBV3-1 and TRBJ2-5; D uncertain. CDR1 is LGHDT, CDR2 YNNKEL, per germline (reference sequence). The V gene lost 1 base and the J gene lost 2 bases, with 14 bases spanning the gap. This CDR3 is built from 16 residues. This CDR3 is CASSQGVSRPQETQYF. CDR3 bases: TGTGCCAGCAGCCAAGGAGTAAGCCGCCCGCAAGAGACCCAGTACTTC.

This clonotype was counted ten times or more. The chain couples TRBV10-2 to TRBJ2-2; D is perhaps TRBD2 (6 bases). Trimming took off 4 bases at V and 0 bases at J, with 12 bases between the two ends. Germline-derived CDR1 and CDR2 are WSHSY and SAAADI. There are 16 residues in the CDR3. The CDR3 reads CASSGFSGANTGELFF. The CDR3 nucleotides are TGCGCCAGCAGTGGCTTTAGCGGTGCGAACACCGGGGAGCTGTTTTTT.